A selection of T cell receptor beta chains follows, all from one sample in a study of T cell responses to AZD1222 COVID-19 vaccine. Sequencing used immunoSEQ multiplex PCR; TCRdb keeps in-frame clones, though not all of them. The sample has about 160,000 clones, roughly 90% seen once. The material sequenced was peripheral blood, taken 28 days after the second AZD1222 dose. These receptors all come from an adult who received the AZD1222 COVID-19 vaccine. CDR3s leave out the opening cysteine and the closing phenylalanine or tryptophan.

TRBV4-3,TRBJ1-6,ASSQTSVRQGPPLH
TRBV15,TRBJ1-1,ATSNDRGGGEAF
TRBV18,TRBJ2-3,ASSPLAGGPNTQY
TRBV3-1/TRBV3-2,TRBJ1-1,ASSPPGTGKNTEAF
TRBV11-1,TRBJ1-1,ASSLTGMIGLAEAF
TRBV30,TRBJ1-2,AWSVLSGIGGLYGYT
TRBV5-1,TRBJ2-2,ASSRWDSVTGELF
TRBV7-2,TRBJ2-1,ASSLGPSPDNEQF
TRBV6-5,TRBJ1-2,ASSFRTGVGYGYT
TRBV7-6,TRBJ2-3,ASSPMGLPADTQY
TRBV27,TRBJ2-1,ASTPRLGGLVEQF
TRBV27,TRBJ1-2,ASSSNTGTGGYT
TRBV20-1,TRBJ1-2,SASFPNYGYT
TRBV11-2,TRBJ2-1,ASSLASSYNEQF
TRBV6-2/TRBV6-3,TRBJ1-2,ASTPRGSDYGYT
TRBV21-1,TRBJ1-6,ASRNRGGVSSPLH